This T cell receptor beta chain is from a study of technical replicates of blood from a handful of donors. V gave up 6 bases and J gave up 4 bases, with 12 bases separating them. Germline loops: CDR1 SNHLY, CDR2 FYNNEI. The CDR3 sequence is 13 residues long. Profiled with immunoSEQ multiplex PCR; TCRdb holds only in-frame clones, not every one. This table holds about 97,000 clones, about 94% found once. Sequencing input: T cells isolated from PBMCs. This TCR came from a human donor in good health. The rearrangement joins TRBV2 to TRBJ1-2; D is possibly TRBD1 (6 bases). As DNA, the CDR3 is TGTGCCAGCAGGGACACAGGGTTCTATGGCTACACCTTC. Translating gives CASRDTGFYGYTF.